Shown below are 32 T cell receptor beta chains from a single sample sequenced in a study of blood T cells in healthy people across ages. The second PCR ran roughly 6 to 11 cycles with a sample-barcoded 5' primer and J-beta primers. MiXCR was run by TCRdb on the 5' RACE reads, yielding one entry per CDR3 protein. The sample holds some 1,800,000 distinct CDR3 sequences, 35% to 50% seen once. Sequenced material: blood. The source of these receptors is a human donor in good health.

This clonotype has more than one count but fewer than ten. The chain couples TRBV11-2 to TRBJ2-7; no firm D call. Germline CDR1 SGHAT, CDR2 FQNNGV. The CDR3 sequence is 15 residues long. V lost 5 bases, J lost 3 bases, and 17 bases lay in between. The CDR3, as DNA: TGTGCCAGCAGCCTTTCCCCGCTTCCACGCTACGAGCAGTACTTC. Residues: CASSLSPLPRYEQYF.

This clonotype has a handful of counts. This chain links TRBV29-1 with TRBJ2-5; 8 bases map to TRBD2. The V and J ends lost 4 bases and 1 base, in that order; junction bases with no gene match: 11. The germline V gene encodes CDR1 SQVTM and CDR2 ANQGSEA. This CDR3 spans 16 amino acids. The CDR3 sequence: CSVAQLGLAFQETQYF. CDR3 coding DNA: TGCAGCGTTGCCCAATTAGGACTAGCATTCCAAGAGACCCAGTACTTC.

This clonotype turned up a few times. The V call is TRBV10-3, the J call TRBJ2-2; possible D gene TRBD1, 6 bases. V lost 8 bases to trimming and J lost 3 bases, with 13 bases between them. The CDR3 contains 14 residues. Germline V CDR1 and CDR2: ENHRY, SYGVKD. CDR3 nucleotide sequence: TGTGCCATCGTCAAGGGGGACCACACCGGGGAGCTGTTTTTT. Amino acid sequence: CAIVKGDHTGELFF.

CDR3 sequence reads: CASSLDPGQGLNEQFF. Written as DNA, the CDR3 is TGTGCCAGCAGCTTAGACCCGGGACAGGGTTTGAATGAGCAGTTCTTC. The chain employs TRBV7-2 and TRBJ2-1, with 9 bases identical to TRBD1. Germline values: CDR1 SGHTA, CDR2 FQGNSA. Losses at the gene ends were 1 base for V and 7 bases for J; bases not matched to a gene: 8. The CDR3 runs 16 residues.

The rearrangement links TRBV6-2 or TRBV6-3 to TRBJ2-7, with 7 bases fitting TRBD1. CDR1 MNHEY and CDR2 SVGEGT come from the germline V gene. The CDR3 is 13 residues long. V shed 6 bases, J shed 2 bases, and the junction held 4 bases outside the gene matches. The CDR3 coding sequence is TGTGCCAGCAGGAGTACAGGGGCCTACGAGCAGTACTTC. Residues: CASRSTGAYEQYF.

V and J are TRBV4-1 and TRBJ2-4; D gene unclear. In germline, CDR1 is MGHRA, CDR2 YSYEKL. V was shortened by 4 bases and J by 0 bases, with 7 bases between the two germline ends. The CDR3 contains 14 residues. This CDR3 reads CASSRIIAKNIQYF. The CDR3 DNA sequence: TGCGCCAGCAGCCGCATTATAGCCAAAAACATTCAGTACTTC.

The V gene is TRBV6-5, the J gene TRBJ2-3; D possibly corresponds to TRBD2 (7 bases). Germline values: CDR1 MNHEY, CDR2 SVGAGI. CDR3 length: 16 residues. Trimming took 3 bases from V and 5 from J, leaving 18 bases between them. CDR3 coding DNA: TGTGCCAGCAGTTATTATGGGGGGGGGCATAAAGATACGCAGTATTTT. Amino acids: CASSYYGGGHKDTQYF.

This rearrangement joins TRBV18 to TRBJ2-1; the D gene is possibly TRBD2 (5 bases). The ends were cut back, 6 bases at V and 8 bases at J, with 20 bases in the middle. The CDR3 loop spans 15 amino acids. Looked up from germline, CDR1 is KGHSH and CDR2 is LQKENI. This CDR3 reads CASSPEIRGFDEQFF. The CDR3 nucleotides are TGTGCCAGCTCCCCGGAAATCCGGGGTTTTGATGAGCAGTTCTTC.

J is TRBJ2-5 and V is TRBV12-3 or TRBV12-4, with a weak D call TRBD1 (5 bases). V was cut by 5 bases and J by 5 bases, with 12 bases left in between. The CDR3 consists of 13 residues. The CDR3 DNA is TGTGCCAGCAGTGTAGGACAAAGTGAGACCCAGTACTTC. It encodes CASSVGQSETQYF.

For the CDR3, the DNA is TGCAGTGCCTCCAAACTGGGGGCCGACACTGAAGCTTTCTTT. It is translated as CSASKLGADTEAFF. V usage is TRBV20-1 and J usage is TRBJ1-1, with D tentatively TRBD1 (6 bases). The CDR3 runs 14 residues. Germline-derived CDR1 and CDR2 are DFQATT and SNEGSKA (reference sequence). Trimming cost V 6 bases and J 3 bases, with 17 bases left between them.

The rearrangement uses TRBV5-1 and TRBJ2-7; D is undetermined. V lost 0 bases, J lost 6 bases, and 13 bases lay in between. The CDR3 is 14 amino acids. Germline V gene data show CDR1 as SGHRS and CDR2 as YFSETQ. CDR3 DNA sequence: TGCGCCAGCAGCTTGGGGGCGACCCCTGTCGAGCAGTACTTC. Its protein product is CASSLGATPVEQYF. The full variable domain, with the rest looked up from reference TRBV5-1 and TRBJ2-7, is KAGVTQTPRYLIKTRGQQVTLSCSPISGHRSVSWYQQTPGQGLQFLFEYFSETQRNKGNFPGRFSGRQFSNSRSEMNVSTLELGDSALYLCASSLGATPVEQYFGPGTRLTVT.

This clonotype has a count of ten or more. J is TRBJ2-3 and V is TRBV29-1, with D perhaps TRBD2 (6 bases). The CDR3 is 13 amino acids. The ends were cut back, 6 bases at V and 2 bases at J, with 12 bases in the middle. Germline V gene lookup returns CDR1 SQVTM and CDR2 ANQGSEA. CDR3 bases: TGCAGCGTCAACCCGGACTACACAGATACGCAGTATTTT. It specifies CSVNPDYTDTQYF.

This clonotype has only a few counts. The chain combines TRBV20-1 with TRBJ1-2; D unresolved. The CDR3 extends over 13 amino acids. Germline lookup yields CDR1 DFQATT and CDR2 SNEGSKA (reference sequence). With 6 bases removed from V and 3 bases from J, the gap between germline ends came to 14 bases. The CDR3 DNA follows: TGCAGTGCCAACCATGACGGGGACTATGGCTACACCTTC. Amino acids: CSANHDGDYGYTF.

There are a few counts of this clonotype. V and J are TRBV6-5 and TRBJ2-5; TRBD1 or TRBD2 may be the D gene (6 bases each). The ends were cut back, 2 bases at V and 3 bases at J, with 10 bases in the middle. Germline V lookup: CDR1 MNHEY, CDR2 SVGAGI. The CDR3 totals 14 residues. Here the CDR3 reads CASSYRRGEETQYF. As DNA, the CDR3 is TGTGCCAGCAGTTACAGAAGGGGGGAAGAGACCCAGTACTTC.

V and J are TRBV15 and TRBJ1-2; D is unclear. The ends were cut back, 3 bases at V and 4 bases at J, with 15 bases in the middle. Germline CDR1 LNHNV, CDR2 YYDKDF (reference sequence). The CDR3 is 15 residues long. The CDR3 region is CATSSFPTLSYGYTF. CDR3 bases: TGTGCCACCAGCAGTTTCCCCACCCTCAGCTATGGCTACACCTTC.

This clonotype was counted only a few times. This chain connects TRBV7-3 to TRBJ2-4; 7 bases are a match to TRBD2. The DNA end is a closer match to TRBJ2-7, so the J assignment may be wrong. This CDR3 spans 15 amino acids. Germline CDR1 is SGHTA and CDR2 is FQGTGA. This CDR3 is CASSLTGGDPHEQYF. The CDR3 nucleotides read TGTGCCAGCAGCTTAACGGGAGGGGATCCCCACGAGCAGTACTTC.

This clonotype appeared once. V gene TRBV11-2 combines with J gene TRBJ2-4, with D unclear. The ends were cut back, 1 base at V and 13 bases at J, with 14 bases in the middle. Germline CDR1 SGHAT, CDR2 FQNNGV. The CDR3 contains 13 residues. CDR3 amino acids: CASSLVGLEGQYF. DNA of the CDR3: TGTGCCAGCAGCTTAGTTGGGCTGGAAGGGCAGTACTTC.

The V call is TRBV2, the J call TRBJ2-7, with a weak D call TRBD1 (6 bases). Trimming shortened V by 6 bases and J by 2 bases, and 14 bases separated the two germline ends. This CDR3 region has 14 residues. CDR1 is SNHLY, CDR2 FYNNEI, per germline. The CDR3 region is CASSVYRDAYEQYF. Here the CDR3 DNA reads TGTGCCAGCAGCGTTTACAGGGACGCCTACGAGCAGTACTTC.

This chain links TRBV10-3 with TRBJ1-2; unclear D gene. Germline lookup yields CDR1 ENHRY and CDR2 SYGVKD. The CDR3 runs to 13 residues. V was cut by 5 bases and J by 0 bases, with 7 bases left in between. CDR3: CAISPASNYGYTF. The CDR3 region has the DNA TGTGCCATCAGTCCAGCCTCTAACTATGGCTACACCTTC.

The V gene is TRBV3-1, the J gene TRBJ1-2; D is unclear. There are 13 residues in the CDR3. The ends were cut back, 3 bases at V and 6 bases at J, with 11 bases in the middle. CDR1 and CDR2 from the germline V gene are LGHDT and YNNKEL (reference sequence). Written as DNA, the CDR3 is TGTGCCAGCAGCCATCGGAGAGGAGATGGCTACACCTTC. This codes for CASSHRRGDGYTF.

This clonotype was counted many times. V gene TRBV7-8 combines with J gene TRBJ2-7; D may be TRBD2 (5 bases). The CDR3 loop spans 15 amino acids. CDR1 is SGHVS, CDR2 FQNEAQ, per germline. V lost 4 bases and J lost 3, with 16 bases in between. This chain's CDR3 is CASSSTLGEYYEQYF. In nucleotides, the CDR3 is TGTGCCAGCAGCTCTACGCTCGGGGAGTACTACGAGCAGTACTTC.

The chain couples TRBV5-1 to TRBJ1-2; perhaps TRBD1 as D (5 bases). The V end was cut by 0 bases, the J end by 3 bases, with 15 bases between. The CDR3 is made up of 16 amino acids. Germline CDR1 is SGHRS and CDR2 is YFSETQ. CDR3 amino acids: CASSLATVQGDYGYTF. CDR3 bases: TGCGCCAGCAGCTTGGCTACGGTTCAAGGGGACTATGGCTACACCTTC.

The V gene is TRBV24-1, the J gene TRBJ2-3; the D is unclear. CDR3 length equals 14 residues. Germline V gives CDR1 KGHDR, CDR2 SFDVKD. V lost 3 bases, J lost 2 bases, and 8 bases lay in between. The CDR3 DNA reads TGTGCCACCAGTGATCTAAGAAACACAGATACGCAGTATTTT. It translates to CATSDLRNTDTQYF.

This clonotype was recorded a few times. The V call is TRBV6-5, the J call TRBJ1-6; weak D call: TRBD1 (6 bases). There are 16 residues in the CDR3. Germline V CDR1 and CDR2: MNHEY, SVGAGI. V lost 1 base and J lost 4, with 11 bases in between. The CDR3 nucleotides are TGTGCCAGCAGTTACTTACTGGGACAATATAATTCACCCCTCCACTTT. It is translated as CASSYLLGQYNSPLHF.

The chain recombines TRBV29-1 with TRBJ1-2, with D possibly TRBD1 on 5 matching bases. The CDR3 is made up of 11 amino acids. V shed 4 bases and J shed 10 bases, with 13 bases lying between them. The germline CDR1 and CDR2 sequences are SQVTM and ANQGSEA. The CDR3 DNA sequence: TGCAGCGTTGCTGGGGGTCGCTTCTACACCTTC. Amino acid sequence: CSVAGGRFYTF.

This sequence joins TRBV6-2 or TRBV6-3 and TRBJ2-2; 9 bases agree with TRBD2. V lost 2 bases and J lost 3; bases outside the gene matches: 1. The CDR3 has 15 amino acids. The germline V gene has CDR1 MNHEY and CDR2 SVGEGT. The CDR3 sequence: CASSYAGGDTGELFF. As DNA, the CDR3 is TGTGCCAGCAGTTACGCGGGGGGGGACACCGGGGAGCTGTTTTTT.

Comments on this clonotype: This CDR3 fails to terminate in the conserved phenylalanine or tryptophan, so it likely reflects a read error. The V and J genes are TRBV9 and TRBJ2-4; no firm D call. The J call may not be correct, given that the DNA end is closer to TRBJ2-5. Germline CDR1 reads SGDLS; CDR2 reads YYNGEE. The CDR3 spans 14 residues. CDR3 sequence (DNA): TGTGCCAGCAACCCCGGGCTAGTCTCAGAGACCCAGTACTTA. Protein: CASNPGLVSETQYL.

This clonotype has just a few counts. V and J are TRBV15 and TRBJ2-7; D not certain. The germline CDR1 and CDR2 sequences are LNHNV and YYDKDF (reference sequence). Trimming took 6 bases from V and 4 from J, leaving 13 bases between them. CDR3 length: 13 residues. CDR3 sequence: CATRGPPTYEQYF. The CDR3 bases are TGTGCCACCAGAGGCCCCCCCACTTACGAGCAGTACTTC.

This clonotype was detected only a few times. The chain couples TRBV11-1 to TRBJ2-7, with D unresolved. With 0 bases removed from V and 3 bases from J, the gap between germline ends came to 9 bases. The CDR3 totals 14 residues. Germline CDR1 SGHAT, CDR2 FQDESV (reference sequence). The CDR3 coding sequence is TGTGCCAGCAGCTTAGCGCTACATTTCTACGAGCAGTACTTC. Protein product: CASSLALHFYEQYF.

This clonotype was detected once. The chain uses TRBV5-1 and TRBJ2-2, with TRBD1 matching 7 bases. The junction had 10 bases not matched to a gene; V was cut back by 3 bases and J by 5 bases. The CDR3 has 16 residues. CDR1 and CDR2 (germline): SGHRS, YFSETQ. CDR3 sequence reads: CASSSKTGTETGELFF. The CDR3 DNA is TGCGCCAGCAGCTCCAAGACCGGGACAGAGACCGGGGAGCTGTTTTTT.

This clonotype was detected only a few times. The chain links TRBV5-1 to TRBJ1-4; D is possibly TRBD1 (5 bases). Germline V gene sequence: CDR1 SGHRS, CDR2 YFSETQ. The V gene lost 0 bases and the J gene lost 7 bases, with 13 bases spanning the gap. This CDR3 has 15 amino acids. Here the CDR3 reads CASSLVAGAGEKLFF. DNA of the CDR3: TGCGCCAGCAGCTTGGTTGCCGGGGCTGGTGAAAAACTGTTTTTT.

This clonotype occurred a few times. The chain carries TRBV28 and TRBJ2-7; unclear D gene. There are 14 residues in the CDR3. CDR1 is MDHEN, CDR2 SYDVKM, per germline. V lost 6 bases to trimming and J lost 6 bases, with 18 bases between them. DNA for the CDR3: TGTGCCAGCAGAATTTCAGGCCTCCCTGGCGAGCAGTACTTC. Its protein is CASRISGLPGEQYF.